These 3 T cell receptor beta chains share one sample of origin, sequenced in a study of blood T cell repertoires in COVID-19. The protocol was immunoSEQ multiplex PCR, while the TCRdb copy is restricted to in-frame clones and leaves out a portion. The sample includes roughly 70,000 clones, approximately 90% of them seen just once. What was sequenced was peripheral blood. The receptors stem from a woman in her sixties with active COVID-19.

The chain couples TRBV2 to TRBJ2-7, with D uncertain. The CDR3 runs to 13 residues. CDR1 is SNHLY, CDR2 FYNNEI, per germline. Trimming removed 7 bases from V and 2 bases from J, with 12 bases in between. CDR3 region: CASKWNRAYEQYF. CDR3 nucleotide sequence: TGTGCCAGCAAGTGGAACAGAGCCTACGAGCAGTACTTC.

The chain has TRBV11-2 and TRBJ2-7; no clear D gene. V was pared by 1 base and J by 3 bases, with 13 bases between. The CDR3 is made up of 15 amino acids. Germline lookup yields CDR1 SGHAT and CDR2 FQNNGV. CDR3 in DNA: TGTGCCAGCAGCTTAGTTGGCCAGCTAGACTACGAGCAGTACTTC. Translation: CASSLVGQLDYEQYF.

The rearrangement links TRBV18 to TRBJ2-2, with a weak D call TRBD1 (6 bases). The length of the CDR3 is 15 residues. Germline V gene sequence: CDR1 KGHSH, CDR2 LQKENI. V was shortened by 2 bases and J by 3 bases, with 10 bases between the two germline ends. This CDR3 is CASSPGGGYTGELFF. CDR3 DNA sequence: TGTGCCAGCTCACCAGGGGGCGGCTACACCGGGGAGCTGTTTTTT.